This TCR beta chain was identified during a study of T-cell memory formation after mild COVID-19. The overall study: Clusters were largely donor specific.

TCRdb re-called the 5' RACE reads with MiXCR, one entry per CDR3 protein. The table includes about 190,000 distinct CDR3 sequences, about a sixth detected once. Details on this clonotype: Its matching antigen is unknown.

The CDR3 runs 14 residues. Germline V gene sequence: CDR1 MNHNY, CDR2 SVGAGI (reference sequence). Trimming pared 1 base from V and 0 bases from J, leaving 6 bases between. Findings and limits, study-wide: CD4/CD8 balance held among clones contracting day 15 to 85, and later expanders leaned CD4+.

This TCR came from an adult woman who had mild COVID-19 (a few samples of this study predate the infection). Cell type and time point are not known. V and J are TRBV6-6 and TRBJ1-2, with D hard to call. The sequencing input was PBMCs or a T cell subset sorted from them (not recorded which). CDR3 nucleotide sequence: TGTGCCAGCAGTTACTTAGAGACTAACTATGGCTACACCTTC. It specifies CASSYLETNYGYTF.